This note documents a single TCR beta chain sequence. As yet, its antigen is unknown. With only one base between it and a far larger clone, this is likely a read error. Indicated time point: newly diagnosed GD, antithyroid drugs for less than 3 months. The TCR library used RNA extracted from PBMCs. CDR1 and CDR2 from the germline V gene are MNHEY and SVGEGT. There are 16 residues in the CDR3. This sample was included in a study of regulatory T cells in long-lasting Graves disease. Across the study: Antithyroid drugs had been taken by newly diagnosed Graves' patients for under 3 months. Study findings and constraints: In persistent patients, shared public clonotypes (about 2,800) outnumbered those in new patients (about 1,000). The study found TRBV28, TRBJ1-2 and TRBJ2-5 favored in persistent disease.

Both iRepertoire HTBI primers and Arm-PCR of CDR3 regions were used to build the TCR beta libraries. TCRdb reprocessed the multiplex PCR reads with MiXCR, giving one entry per CDR3 protein. Of approximately 460,000 distinct CDR3 sequences in the sample, around 17% were seen once. This sample was also put to use in a study of T cells in Graves' hyperthyroidism and ophthalmopathy. From that report: In validation, the model predicted ophthalmopathy. These predictions came a median about 6.5 months before onset.

The genes are TRBV6-2 or TRBV6-3 and TRBJ2-7; 8 positions agree with TRBD2. The sequence came from a woman younger than 45 with Graves disease. The material sequenced was peripheral blood mononuclear cells (PBMCs), taken at new diagnosis, from a patient treated with antithyroid drugs. The CDR3 spells CASGYSYGRAGYEQYF. CDR3 nucleotide sequence: TGTGCCAGCGGTTACTCTTACGGGAGGGCCGGGTACGAGCAGTACTTC.